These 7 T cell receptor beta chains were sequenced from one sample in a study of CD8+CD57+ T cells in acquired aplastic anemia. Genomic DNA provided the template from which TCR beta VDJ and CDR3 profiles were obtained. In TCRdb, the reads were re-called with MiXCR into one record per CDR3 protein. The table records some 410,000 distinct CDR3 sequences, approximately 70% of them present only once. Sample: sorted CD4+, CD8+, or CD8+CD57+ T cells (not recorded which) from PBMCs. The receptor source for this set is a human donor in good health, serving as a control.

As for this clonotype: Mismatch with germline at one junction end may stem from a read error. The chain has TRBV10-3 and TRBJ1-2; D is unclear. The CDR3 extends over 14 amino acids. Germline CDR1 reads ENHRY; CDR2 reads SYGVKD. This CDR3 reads CAIQEETANYDYTF. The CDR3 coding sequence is TGTGCCATCCAGGAGGAAACCGCTAACTATGACTACACCTTC.

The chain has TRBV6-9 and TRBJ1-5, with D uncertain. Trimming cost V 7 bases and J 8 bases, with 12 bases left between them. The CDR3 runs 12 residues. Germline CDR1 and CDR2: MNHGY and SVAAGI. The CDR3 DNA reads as TGTGCCAGCATTAGTCGTGGGAAGCCCCAGCATTTT. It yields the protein CASISRGKPQHF.

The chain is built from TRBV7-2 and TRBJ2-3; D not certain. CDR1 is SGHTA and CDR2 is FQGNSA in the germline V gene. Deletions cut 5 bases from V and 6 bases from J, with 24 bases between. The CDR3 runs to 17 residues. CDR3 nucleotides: TGTGCCAGCAGCATGGTAGCAGACGCAAATACGCAGGATACGCAGTATTTT. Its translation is CASSMVADANTQDTQYF.

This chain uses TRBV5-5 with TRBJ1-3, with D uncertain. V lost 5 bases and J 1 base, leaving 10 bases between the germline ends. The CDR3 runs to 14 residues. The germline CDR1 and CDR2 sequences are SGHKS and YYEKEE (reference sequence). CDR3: CASRGGGSGNTIYF. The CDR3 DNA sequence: TGTGCCAGCAGGGGAGGAGGGTCTGGAAACACCATATATTTT.

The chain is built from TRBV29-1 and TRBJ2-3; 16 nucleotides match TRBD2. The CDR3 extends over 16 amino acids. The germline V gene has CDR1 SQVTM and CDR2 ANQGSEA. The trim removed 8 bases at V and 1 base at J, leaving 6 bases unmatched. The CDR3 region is CSLGTSGGARTDTQYF. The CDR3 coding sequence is TGCAGCTTGGGGACTAGCGGGGGGGCACGCACAGATACGCAGTATTTT.

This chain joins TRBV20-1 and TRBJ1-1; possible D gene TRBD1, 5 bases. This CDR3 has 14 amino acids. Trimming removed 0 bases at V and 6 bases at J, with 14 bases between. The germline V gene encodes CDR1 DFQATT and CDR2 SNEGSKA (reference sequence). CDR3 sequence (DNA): TGCAGTGCTAGAGACAACAGGTGTGTCGCTGAAGCTTTCTTT. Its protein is CSARDNRCVAEAFF.

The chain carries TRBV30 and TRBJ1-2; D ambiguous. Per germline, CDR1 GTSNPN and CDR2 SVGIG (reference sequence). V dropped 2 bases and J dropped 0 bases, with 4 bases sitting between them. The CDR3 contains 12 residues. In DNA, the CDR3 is TGTGCCTGGAGTACTTCTAACTATGGCTACACCTTC. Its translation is CAWSTSNYGYTF.